The 12 T cell receptor beta chains below were found in one sample sequenced in a study. Clones were sequenced by immunoSEQ multiplex PCR, and TCRdb holds only the in-frame ones, with some missing. The table shows approximately 70,000 clones, with about 94% occurring only once. Sequenced: PBMCs. All receptors derive from a man aged 40-50 years with rheumatoid arthritis.

The chain joins TRBV9 to TRBJ1-4; 9 positions match TRBD1. Trimming removed 1 base from V and 4 bases from J; junction bases left unmatched: 5. CDR1 and CDR2 from the germline V gene are SGDLS and YYNGEE. This CDR3 comprises 16 residues. The CDR3: CASSVKDRGFNEKLFF. The CDR3, as DNA: TGTGCCAGCAGCGTAAAGGACAGGGGTTTTAATGAAAAACTGTTTTTT.

The chain recombines TRBV15 with TRBJ2-7; D gene uncertain. The V gene lost 0 bases and the J gene lost 4 bases, with 4 bases spanning the gap. The germline V gene has CDR1 LNHNV and CDR2 YYDKDF (reference sequence). CDR3 length: 12 amino acids. The CDR3 reads CATSRDEYEQYF. The CDR3 DNA reads as TGTGCCACCAGCAGAGATGAGTACGAGCAGTACTTC.

The chain links TRBV29-1 to TRBJ2-7, with 11 nucleotides matching TRBD2. CDR3 length: 11 amino acids. Germline V lookup: CDR1 SQVTM, CDR2 ANQGSEA. J lost 9 bases, V lost 6 bases, and 4 bases had no gene match. The CDR3 bases are TGCAGCGTCACCGGGACTAGCGGGCAGTACTTC. It translates to CSVTGTSGQYF.

The J gene is TRBJ2-7, the V gene TRBV19; D is perhaps TRBD1 (5 bases). V was clipped by 3 bases and J by 0 bases, with 12 bases between them. This CDR3 contains 15 residues. The germline V gene has CDR1 LNHDA and CDR2 SQIVND (reference sequence). Here the CDR3 reads CASSMKQDHSYEQYF. DNA for the CDR3: TGTGCCAGTAGTATGAAACAGGACCACTCCTACGAGCAGTACTTC.

J is TRBJ2-3 and V is TRBV4-3; 8 nucleotides match TRBD2. Unmatched junction bases numbered 4, after V lost 4 bases and J lost 1 base. The CDR3 spans 15 residues. Germline V CDR1 and CDR2: LGHNA, YSLEER. Written as DNA, the CDR3 is TGCGCCAGCAGCCGTAGGACTAGCCGCACAGATACGCAGTATTTT. Translation gives CASSRRTSRTDTQYF.

A few counts support this clone. This sequence joins TRBV7-9 and TRBJ2-2; no definite D call. There are 14 residues in the CDR3. V was trimmed by 1 base and J by 1 base, leaving 4 bases between them. Germline CDR1 and CDR2: SEHNR and FQNEAQ (reference sequence). CDR3 coding DNA: TGTGCCAGCAGCTTAGTCCGGAACACCGGGGAGCTGTTTTTT. Encoded protein: CASSLVRNTGELFF. The full variable domain, with the rest looked up from reference TRBV7-9 and TRBJ2-2, is DTGVSQNPRHKITKRGQNVTFRCDPISEHNRLYWYRQTLGQGPEFLTYFQNEAQLEKSRLLSDRFSAERPKGSFSTLEIQRTEQGDSAMYLCASSLVRNTGELFFGEGSRLTVL.

The CDR3: CASSPPGTGELFF. The CDR3 region has the DNA TGTGCCAGCAGCCCCCCCGGCACCGGGGAGCTGTTTTTT. The rearrangement uses TRBV11-3 and TRBJ2-2; unclear D gene. Trimming stripped 5 bases from V and 4 bases from J, with 8 bases between. The CDR3 is 13 amino acids. Germline V gene sequence: CDR1 SGHNT, CDR2 YENEEA.

The chain uses TRBV19 and TRBJ1-2; TRBD1 matches 7 bases. V shed 3 bases, J shed 3 bases, and the junction held 7 bases outside the gene matches. The CDR3 is made up of 15 amino acids. The germline V gene encodes CDR1 LNHDA and CDR2 SQIVND (reference sequence). CDR3 sequence (DNA): TGTGCCAGTAGTATCCCCCGGACAGGAGACTATGGCTACACCTTC. The encoded protein is CASSIPRTGDYGYTF.

This clone has more than one count but fewer than ten. The chain has TRBV5-5 and TRBJ1-2, with a tentative D call TRBD1 (5 bases). Germline lookup yields CDR1 SGHKS and CDR2 YYEKEE (reference sequence). The CDR3 runs 14 residues. Trimming took 4 bases from V and 8 from J, leaving 18 bases between them. The CDR3 nucleotides are TGTGCCAGCAGCCTGGCAGGAGGCCAGGGAGGCTACACCTTC. It specifies CASSLAGGQGGYTF.

This clone was picked up one time. The chain joins TRBV24-1 to TRBJ2-1; 13 positions match TRBD2. The V gene's germline CDR1 is KGHDR and CDR2 SFDVKD. This CDR3 has 16 residues. V lost 4 bases, J lost 5 bases, and 4 bases stayed unmatched. The CDR3 here is CATSDPGLAGHNEQFF. CDR3 nucleotides: TGTGCCACCAGTGACCCGGGACTAGCGGGGCACAATGAGCAGTTCTTC.

The chain links TRBV6-6 to TRBJ1-1, with 9 bases identical to TRBD1. The CDR3 length is 15 residues. The germline V gene has CDR1 MNHNY and CDR2 SVGAGI (reference sequence). After removal of 2 bases from V and 5 bases from J, the junction contained 6 bases not matched to a gene. CDR3 nucleotide sequence: TGTGCCAGCAGTTACCCTGGGACAGGGAAGACTGAAGCTTTCTTT. It is translated as CASSYPGTGKTEAFF.

The CDR3 loop is CANKRRRGGPTDTQYF. CDR3 sequence (DNA): TGTGCCAACAAACGCCGCAGGGGGGGTCCCACAGATACGCAGTATTTT. The chain is built from TRBV2 and TRBJ2-3, with D perhaps matching TRBD1 or TRBD2 (7 bases each). This CDR3 spans 16 amino acids. Per the germline V gene, CDR1 is SNHLY and CDR2 is FYNNEI. Trimming pared 10 bases from V and 2 bases from J, leaving 22 bases between.